The 13 T cell receptor beta chains given below trace back to one sample, sequenced in a study of OX40 agonist ivuxolimab in advanced cancers. The table came from immunoSEQ multiplex PCR; TCRdb's copy has only in-frame clones and leaves some out. The sample yields just over 95,000 clones, around 90% seen once. Specimen: CD4+ or CD8+ T cells sorted from blood, collected in a trial of the OX40 agonist ivuxolimab. These receptors came from an adult with an advanced solid tumor such as melanoma, head and neck, liver or kidney cancer.

The V gene is TRBV29-1, the J gene TRBJ1-1, with D uncertain. Trimming stripped 5 bases from V and 0 bases from J, with 7 bases between. CDR3 size: 12 residues. The germline gives CDR1 SQVTM, CDR2 ANQGSEA. The CDR3 sequence: CSVWHLNTEAFF. The DNA of the CDR3 is TGCAGCGTTTGGCACCTGAACACTGAAGCTTTCTTT. The variable domain in full, completed from reference TRBV29-1 and TRBJ1-1, reads SAVISQKPSRDICQRGTSLTIQCQVDSQVTMMFWYRQQPGQSLTLIATANQGSEATYESGFVIDKFPISRPNLTFSTLTVSNMSPEDSSIYLCSVWHLNTEAFFGQGTRLTVV.

The genes are TRBV18 and TRBJ2-5, with D possibly TRBD1 on 6 matching bases. Per germline, CDR1 KGHSH and CDR2 LQKENI. V lost 1 base and J 1 base, leaving 10 bases between the germline ends. The CDR3 sequence is 15 residues long. The CDR3 nucleotides are TGTGCCAGCTCACCACGGCGAGGGGGCCAAGAGACCCAGTACTTC. Amino acids: CASSPRRGGQETQYF.

This chain connects TRBV6-1 to TRBJ1-5; D remains ambiguous. Germline assignment: CDR1 MNHNS and CDR2 SASEGT. The CDR3 length is 15 residues. V was clipped by 4 bases and J by 3 bases, with 13 bases between them. As DNA, the CDR3 is TGTGCCAGCAGTGGTTCCGACGGATACAATCAGCCCCAGCATTTT. It translates to CASSGSDGYNQPQHF.

The rearrangement uses TRBV10-1 and TRBJ2-1, with TRBD1 matching over 9 bases. This CDR3 spans 16 amino acids. Germline-derived CDR1 and CDR2 are WNHNN and SYGVQD (reference sequence). J was trimmed by 6 bases and V by 2 bases; bases with no gene match: 8. CDR3 nucleotides: TGCGCCAGCAGTGAGACTACAGGGGGCATTGGCAATGAGCAGTTCTTC. Its translation is CASSETTGGIGNEQFF.

The rearrangement uses TRBV19 and TRBJ1-4; 8 bases are shared with TRBD1. This CDR3 contains 15 residues. Unmatched junction bases numbered 7, after V lost 4 bases and J lost 6 bases. Germline V gene lookup returns CDR1 LNHDA and CDR2 SQIVND (reference sequence). In DNA, the CDR3 is TGTGCCAGTAGTACAGGGGGCGTGTTGGATGAAAAACTGTTTTTT. Translation: CASSTGGVLDEKLFF.

The V and J genes are TRBV15 and TRBJ2-5, with unresolved D. Trimming shortened V by 0 bases and J by 5 bases, and 7 bases separated the two germline ends. The germline gives CDR1 LNHNV, CDR2 YYDKDF (reference sequence). The CDR3 spans 13 residues. The CDR3 reads CATSRDQGETQYF. The CDR3 DNA is TGTGCCACCAGCAGAGATCAAGGGGAGACCCAGTACTTC.

This chain joins TRBV19 and TRBJ2-3; the D gene is possibly TRBD1 (6 bases). CDR3 length: 15 amino acids. Looked up from germline, CDR1 is LNHDA and CDR2 is SQIVND (reference sequence). V lost 5 bases to trimming and J lost 0 bases, with 12 bases between them. CDR3 protein: CASSPTGSSTDTQYF. The CDR3 DNA reads TGTGCCAGTAGTCCAACAGGGTCCAGCACAGATACGCAGTATTTT.

The J gene is TRBJ1-5, the V gene TRBV21-1; the DNA was not used to check the table's D call, TRBD1. TRBV21-1 is a known pseudogene. The length of the CDR3 is 14 residues. CDR3 region: CASSSDRGFQPQHF. CDR3 nucleotide sequence: TGTGCCAGCAGCTCAGACAGGGGGTTTCAGCCCCAGCATTTT.

This clone was counted only a few times. The rearrangement joins TRBV6-4 to TRBJ1-2, with D possibly being TRBD1 (5 bases). This CDR3 has 13 amino acids. Trimming stripped 10 bases from V and 4 bases from J, with 16 bases between. The germline V gene encodes CDR1 MRHNA and CDR2 SNTAGT. CDR3 nucleotides: TGTGCCACCTCGCCGGGGCGCGGCTATGGCTACACCTTC. Residues: CATSPGRGYGYTF.

The rearrangement joins TRBV25-1 to TRBJ2-7; 10 nucleotides align to TRBD2. CDR3 size: 15 residues. J gave up 2 bases and V 6 bases, and 7 bases lay outside the gene matches. CDR1 MGHDK and CDR2 SYGVNS come from the germline V gene. DNA of the CDR3: TGTGCCAGCAGCGAGCGGGGGGGGCCGACCTACGAGCAGTACTTC. It translates to CASSERGGPTYEQYF.

The V gene is TRBV11-3, the J gene TRBJ2-2, with TRBD1 matching over 8 bases. This CDR3 is 16 amino acids long. Trimming took 5 bases from V and 1 from J; bases not matched to a gene: 6. Germline V lookup: CDR1 SGHNT, CDR2 YENEEA. This chain's CDR3 is CASSLSGTGNTGELFF. The CDR3 DNA follows: TGTGCCAGCAGCCTCTCCGGGACAGGGAACACCGGGGAGCTGTTTTTT.

The chain combines TRBV12-5 with TRBJ1-2, with a weak D call TRBD1 (6 bases). In germline, CDR1 is LGHNT, CDR2 FRNRAP. Trimming pared 8 bases from V and 6 bases from J, leaving 16 bases between. The CDR3 has 13 residues. The CDR3 region is CASSEQGVNGYTF. DNA for the CDR3: TGTGCTAGTTCGGAACAGGGCGTTAATGGCTACACCTTC.

CDR3 coding DNA: TGCGCCAGCAGCAAATGGACACGCGATCTTAATGAAAAACTGTTTTTT. It specifies CASSKWTRDLNEKLFF. The chain links TRBV5-1 to TRBJ1-4; weak D call: TRBD1 (5 bases). The ends were cut back, 4 bases at V and 4 bases at J, with 17 bases in the middle. CDR1 is SGHRS and CDR2 is YFSETQ in the germline V gene. The CDR3 totals 16 residues.